The 32 T cell receptor beta chains below were found in one sample sequenced in a study of T cell responses to AZD1222 COVID-19 vaccine. Profiled with immunoSEQ multiplex PCR; TCRdb holds only in-frame clones, not every one. The sample yields roughly 150,000 clones, about nine tenths seen once. Here the sequenced sample was peripheral blood, taken 28 days after the second AZD1222 dose. These TCRs come from an adult who received the AZD1222 COVID-19 vaccine.

This clone was seen a single time. The chain has TRBV7-2 and TRBJ2-1; TRBD2 might be the D (6 bases). The CDR3 contains 16 residues. The ends were cut back, 0 bases at V and 7 bases at J, with 16 bases in the middle. CDR1 SGHTA and CDR2 FQGNSA come from the germline V gene. The CDR3 DNA reads as TGTGCCAGCAGCTTAGCTTTTGGGGGACTTTCAAATGAGCAGTTCTTC. This gives the protein CASSLAFGGLSNEQFF. Variable domain in full (rest from reference TRBV7-2 and TRBJ2-1): GAGVSQSPSNKVTEKGKDVELRCDPISGHTALYWYRQSLGQGLEFLIYFQGNSAPDKSGLPSDRFSAERTGGSVSTLTIQRTQQEDSAVYLCASSLAFGGLSNEQFFGPGTRLTVL.

The genes are TRBV29-1 and TRBJ2-7; D is possibly TRBD2 (6 bases). V was pared by 6 bases and J by 3 bases, with 33 bases between. The CDR3 is 19 residues long. Germline CDR1 and CDR2: SQVTM and ANQGSEA. CDR3 DNA sequence: TGCAGCGTCCCTGGGGTGGCGGGAATCCTCGGGGGTGAAAGCTACGAGCAGTACTTC. This encodes CSVPGVAGILGGESYEQYF.

The V call is TRBV18, the J call TRBJ2-3, with 9 bases fitting TRBD1. Germline CDR1 and CDR2: KGHSH and LQKENI. The CDR3 is made up of 17 amino acids. The V segment lost 5 bases and the J segment 2 bases; nucleotides outside the gene matches: 11. The CDR3 DNA sequence: TGTGCCAGCTCAGCGATTGGACAGGGGTCTATCACAGATACGCAGTATTTT. Encoded protein: CASSAIGQGSITDTQYF.

This clone was seen once. The chain couples TRBV28 to TRBJ2-7, with TRBD1 identical over 9 bases. Per the germline V gene, CDR1 is MDHEN and CDR2 is SYDVKM. V lost 5 bases, J lost 3 bases, and 5 bases stayed unmatched. This CDR3 is 14 amino acids long. Here the CDR3 DNA reads TGTGCCAGCAGTGAGACAGGGGGTGTCTACGAGCAGTACTTC. Amino acids: CASSETGGVYEQYF.

The J gene is TRBJ2-7, the V gene TRBV5-6, with D maybe TRBD2 (5 bases). The CDR3 length is 14 residues. V lost 3 bases and J lost 4, with 14 bases in between. Germline CDR1 SGHDT, CDR2 YYEEEE. CDR3 bases: TGTGCCAGCAGCTCCCTCGGGGTTCGATACGAGCAGTACTTC. Protein product: CASSSLGVRYEQYF.

The V gene is TRBV25-1, the J gene TRBJ1-1; 10 bases fit TRBD1. Germline V gene sequence: CDR1 MGHDK, CDR2 SYGVNS. The CDR3 has 15 residues. The ends lost 3 bases at V and 2 bases at J; junction bases unmatched: 3. CDR3 bases: TGTGCCAGCAGTGATGGGGACAGGGGAAACACTGAAGCTTTCTTT. Translation: CASSDGDRGNTEAFF. The whole variable domain, filled in from reference TRBV25-1 and TRBJ1-1, reads EADIYQTPRYLVIGTGKKITLECSQTMGHDKMYWYQQDPGMELHLIHYSYGVNSTEKGDLSSESTVSRIRTEHFPLTLESARPSHTSQYLCASSDGDRGNTEAFFGQGTRLTVV.

A few counts support this clone. This chain connects TRBV19 to TRBJ2-1, with D unclear. Per the germline V gene, CDR1 is LNHDA and CDR2 is SQIVND (reference sequence). This CDR3 is 14 amino acids long. V was clipped by 10 bases and J by 8 bases, with 21 bases between them. The DNA for the CDR3 is TGTGCCACAAGCCGTAGCCCCCGGTACGATGAGCAGTTCTTC. Its protein is CATSRSPRYDEQFF.

This chain uses TRBV5-1 with TRBJ2-4; tentatively, D is TRBD1 (6 bases). CDR3 length: 16 amino acids. V lost 0 bases and J lost 2, with 12 bases in between. The germline V gene encodes CDR1 SGHRS and CDR2 YFSETQ. The CDR3 here is CASSLDRVFPKNIQYF. The CDR3 DNA reads as TGCGCCAGCAGCTTGGACAGGGTCTTCCCCAAAAACATTCAGTACTTC.

The chain employs TRBV7-9 and TRBJ1-1; 9 positions agree with TRBD1. This CDR3 is built from 15 residues. The germline V gene has CDR1 SEHNR and CDR2 FQNEAQ (reference sequence). Unmatched junction bases numbered 8, after V lost 5 bases and J lost 4 bases. Written as DNA, the CDR3 is TGTGCCAGCAGCGCCCCGGGACAGGGCGGCACTGAAGCTTTCTTT. It encodes CASSAPGQGGTEAFF. The full variable domain, rest sourced from reference TRBV7-9 and TRBJ1-1, is DTGVSQNPRHKITKRGQNVTFRCDPISEHNRLYWYRQTLGQGPEFLTYFQNEAQLEKSRLLSDRFSAERPKGSFSTLEIQRTEQGDSAMYLCASSAPGQGGTEAFFGQGTRLTVV.

The genes are TRBV10-3 and TRBJ2-2, with D hard to call. Trimming stripped 3 bases from V and 3 bases from J, with 11 bases between. The germline V gene has CDR1 ENHRY and CDR2 SYGVKD. This CDR3 is 15 amino acids long. CDR3 DNA sequence: TGTGCCATCAGTGACACTGCCTTGGACACCGGGGAGCTGTTTTTT. The encoded protein is CAISDTALDTGELFF.

The chain recombines TRBV5-6 with TRBJ2-2; D gene uncertain. Germline CDR1 is SGHDT and CDR2 is YYEEEE. The CDR3 is made up of 11 amino acids. The germline V and J ends were trimmed by 2 bases and 8 bases, with 4 bases remaining between them. The CDR3 is CASSFAGELFF. The CDR3 nucleotides are TGTGCCAGCAGCTTTGCAGGGGAGCTGTTTTTT.

This chain joins TRBV6-5 and TRBJ2-1, with 10 bases that match TRBD2. Germline lookup yields CDR1 MNHEY and CDR2 SVGAGI. After removal of 5 bases from V and 4 bases from J, the junction contained 5 bases not matched to a gene. The CDR3 runs 15 residues. CDR3 residues: CASSLGLAEYNEQFF. The CDR3 DNA reads TGTGCCAGCAGTCTTGGACTAGCGGAGTACAATGAGCAGTTCTTC.

V and J are TRBV6-1 and TRBJ2-6; weak D call: TRBD1 (5 bases). This CDR3 has 16 residues. Germline-derived CDR1 and CDR2 are MNHNS and SASEGT. V lost 4 bases and J 3 bases, leaving 13 bases between the germline ends. In DNA, the CDR3 is TGTGCCAGCAGTGTTCAGGGTTTAGGTGGGGCCAACGTCCTGACTTTC. This sequence encodes CASSVQGLGGANVLTF.

V is TRBV6-5 and J is TRBJ1-5; tentatively, D is TRBD1 (5 bases). CDR1 is MNHEY and CDR2 is SVGAGI in the germline V gene. This CDR3 is 14 amino acids long. Trimming pared 8 bases from V and 7 bases from J, leaving 18 bases between. The CDR3 protein is CASGSGRVGQPQHF. The CDR3 DNA sequence: TGTGCCAGCGGATCAGGGCGGGTAGGCCAGCCCCAGCATTTT.

The J gene is TRBJ2-7, the V gene TRBV6-5, with D possibly being TRBD2 (6 bases). Trimming took 8 bases from V and 2 from J, leaving 19 bases between them. The CDR3 is made up of 15 amino acids. The germline gives CDR1 MNHEY, CDR2 SVGAGI. The CDR3: CASAREPRSPYEQYF. Here the CDR3 DNA reads TGTGCCAGCGCTCGGGAGCCAAGAAGCCCCTACGAGCAGTACTTC.

V usage is TRBV6-2 or TRBV6-3 and J usage is TRBJ1-2, with TRBD1 identical over 9 bases. Germline CDR1 is MNHEY and CDR2 is SVGEGT. The CDR3 is 15 residues long. J was trimmed by 4 bases and V by 2 bases; bases with no gene match: 5. CDR3 coding DNA: TGTGCCAGCAGTTACCCGGACAGGGGTCCCTATGGCTACACCTTC. Translating gives CASSYPDRGPYGYTF.

The rearrangement links TRBV5-1 to TRBJ1-1; no clear D. The CDR3 runs 16 residues. The V gene lost 2 bases and the J gene lost 1 base, with 15 bases spanning the gap. Germline values: CDR1 SGHRS, CDR2 YFSETQ. The DNA for the CDR3 is TGCGCCAGCAGCTTAGGGCCGCCAAACGGGAACACTGAAGCTTTCTTT. It codes for CASSLGPPNGNTEAFF.

This chain uses TRBV30 with TRBJ1-1; D is unresolved. The V end lost 5 bases, the J end lost 5 bases, and 12 bases lay between the germline ends. Germline-derived CDR1 and CDR2 are GTSNPN and SVGIG (reference sequence). This CDR3 has 12 amino acids. CDR3 protein: CAWGWSGTEAFF. The CDR3 nucleotides are TGTGCCTGGGGTTGGAGCGGGACTGAAGCTTTCTTT.

The rearrangement joins TRBV5-1 to TRBJ1-6; D remains ambiguous. The germline CDR1 and CDR2 sequences are SGHRS and YFSETQ. CDR3 length equals 14 residues. V was shortened by 0 bases and J by 6 bases, with 7 bases between the two germline ends. The CDR3 DNA reads TGCGCCAGCAGCTTGGAGACGGCTAATTCACCCCTCCACTTT. It yields the protein CASSLETANSPLHF.

The CDR3 loop reads CASSLSQTYGYTF. As DNA, the CDR3 is TGCGCCAGCAGCTTGAGCCAGACATATGGCTACACCTTC. The chain couples TRBV5-1 to TRBJ1-2; the D is unclear. CDR1 SGHRS and CDR2 YFSETQ come from the germline V gene. The CDR3 consists of 13 residues. V lost 1 base and J 5 bases, leaving 9 bases between the germline ends.

This clone has only one observation. The V gene is TRBV27, the J gene TRBJ2-3, with 13 nucleotides matching TRBD2. This CDR3 has 16 residues. V was clipped by 5 bases and J by 4 bases; unmatched bases: 6. Germline V lookup: CDR1 MNHEY, CDR2 SMNVEV (reference sequence). CDR3 amino acids: CASSPRTSGSADTQYF. DNA for the CDR3: TGTGCCAGCAGTCCCAGGACTAGCGGGAGTGCAGATACGCAGTATTTT.

The chain carries TRBV28 and TRBJ1-1; D possibly corresponds to TRBD1 (6 bases). This CDR3 comprises 14 residues. Per germline, CDR1 MDHEN and CDR2 SYDVKM. With 8 bases removed from V and 3 bases from J, the gap between germline ends came to 16 bases. For the CDR3, the DNA is TGTGCCAGCGCCGGGGGAGGGGGTGACACTGAAGCTTTCTTT. Translation: CASAGGGGDTEAFF.

The rearrangement joins TRBV28 to TRBJ1-5; D uncertain. Trimming took 1 base from V and 2 from J, leaving 15 bases between them. Germline values: CDR1 MDHEN, CDR2 SYDVKM. This CDR3 has 17 amino acids. CDR3 in DNA: TGTGCCAGCAGTTTATCCCCCTGGTTCGTCGGCAATCAGCCCCAGCATTTT. This sequence encodes CASSLSPWFVGNQPQHF.

The chain joins TRBV30 to TRBJ2-7; 8 nucleotides align to TRBD2. Trimming cost V 2 bases and J 1 base; bases outside gene matches: 4. Germline lookup yields CDR1 GTSNPN and CDR2 SVGIG (reference sequence). This CDR3 comprises 14 residues. The CDR3 sequence is CAWSKLAGSYEQYF. The CDR3 DNA reads as TGTGCCTGGAGTAAGCTAGCGGGTTCCTACGAGCAGTACTTC.

The rearrangement uses TRBV19 and TRBJ2-7; 7 bases align to TRBD2. CDR1 is LNHDA and CDR2 is SQIVND in the germline V gene (reference sequence). This CDR3 spans 15 amino acids. V lost 4 bases, J lost 6 bases, and 12 bases stayed unmatched. CDR3 nucleotides: TGTGCCAGTAGTAAGACACCTTCCTCGGGGGGCGAGCAGTACTTC. Translated, it gives CASSKTPSSGGEQYF.

This clone has a handful of counts. The V gene is TRBV2, the J gene TRBJ1-1; 8 bases are a match to TRBD1. Germline trimming cut 2 bases from V and 6 bases from J; bases unmatched to any gene: 5. The germline gives CDR1 SNHLY, CDR2 FYNNEI. This CDR3 region has 14 residues. For the CDR3, the DNA is TGTGCCAGCAGTGAATGGACAGGGAAGGCTGAAGCTTTCTTT. This sequence encodes CASSEWTGKAEAFF.

The chain employs TRBV7-7 and TRBJ2-7, with TRBD2 identical over 14 bases. V lost 5 bases to trimming and J lost 7 bases; unmatched junction nucleotides: 10. The CDR3 length is 16 residues. Germline V CDR1 and CDR2: SSHAT, FNYEAQ (reference sequence). The CDR3 sequence: CASSPNTGLAGGEQYF. DNA for the CDR3: TGTGCCAGCAGCCCAAACACCGGACTAGCGGGAGGTGAGCAGTACTTC.

V and J are TRBV25-1 and TRBJ1-2; a weak D match, TRBD1 (6 bases). The CDR3 loop spans 15 amino acids. V was clipped by 0 bases and J by 3 bases, with 11 bases between them. From germline, CDR1 is MGHDK and CDR2 SYGVNS. CDR3 bases: TGTGCCAGCAGTGAATATAGGGGGATGGACTATGGCTACACCTTC. Translation gives CASSEYRGMDYGYTF.

This sequence joins TRBV10-3 and TRBJ2-3, with D unresolved. Germline loops: CDR1 ENHRY, CDR2 SYGVKD. V lost 0 bases to trimming and J lost 5 bases, with 9 bases between them. The CDR3 consists of 14 residues. CDR3 sequence: CAISESLSRDTQYF. The CDR3 nucleotides are TGTGCCATCAGTGAGTCGCTCTCGCGAGATACGCAGTATTTT.

This clone is a singleton in its sample. The chain joins TRBV7-2 to TRBJ1-2; D might be TRBD1 (6 bases). Trimming cost V 2 bases and J 4 bases, with 17 bases left between them. The germline CDR1 and CDR2 sequences are SGHTA and FQGNSA. The CDR3 length is 16 residues. The CDR3 is CASSLKAGGLSYGYTF. In DNA, the CDR3 is TGTGCCAGCAGCTTAAAGGCCGGGGGGCTCAGCTATGGCTACACCTTC.

The J gene is TRBJ2-1, the V gene TRBV27; 8 bases match TRBD2. Trimming cost V 4 bases and J 2 bases; bases outside gene matches: 10. The CDR3 runs 17 residues. Per germline, CDR1 MNHEY and CDR2 SMNVEV (reference sequence). The CDR3 bases are TGTGCCAGCAGTTCCAGCATGATAGCGGGAACCTACAATGAGCAGTTCTTC. This encodes CASSSSMIAGTYNEQFF.

V gene TRBV7-2 combines with J gene TRBJ2-7; D remains ambiguous. The CDR3 runs to 13 residues. CDR1 is SGHTA, CDR2 FQGNSA, per germline. The V and J ends lost 0 bases and 6 bases respectively, with 9 bases between them. CDR3 amino acids: CASSLAISVEQYF. As DNA, the CDR3 is TGTGCCAGCAGCTTAGCGATCTCCGTCGAGCAGTACTTC. The whole variable domain, filled in from reference TRBV7-2 and TRBJ2-7, reads GAGVSQSPSNKVTEKGKDVELRCDPISGHTALYWYRQSLGQGLEFLIYFQGNSAPDKSGLPSDRFSAERTGGSVSTLTIQRTQQEDSAVYLCASSLAISVEQYFGPGTRLTVT.